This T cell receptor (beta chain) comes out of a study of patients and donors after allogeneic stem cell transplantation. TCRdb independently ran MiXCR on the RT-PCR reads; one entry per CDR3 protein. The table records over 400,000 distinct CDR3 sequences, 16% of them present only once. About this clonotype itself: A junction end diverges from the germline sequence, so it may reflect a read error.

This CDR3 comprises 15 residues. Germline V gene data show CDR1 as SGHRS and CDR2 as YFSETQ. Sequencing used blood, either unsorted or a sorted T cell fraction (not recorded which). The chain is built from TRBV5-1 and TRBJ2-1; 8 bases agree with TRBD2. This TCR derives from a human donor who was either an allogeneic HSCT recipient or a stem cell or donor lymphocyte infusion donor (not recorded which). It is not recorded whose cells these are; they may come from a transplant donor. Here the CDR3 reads CASSLYGGAGNEQFF. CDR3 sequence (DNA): TGCGCTAGCAGCTTGTACGGGGGGGCCGGGAATGAGCAGTTCTTC.